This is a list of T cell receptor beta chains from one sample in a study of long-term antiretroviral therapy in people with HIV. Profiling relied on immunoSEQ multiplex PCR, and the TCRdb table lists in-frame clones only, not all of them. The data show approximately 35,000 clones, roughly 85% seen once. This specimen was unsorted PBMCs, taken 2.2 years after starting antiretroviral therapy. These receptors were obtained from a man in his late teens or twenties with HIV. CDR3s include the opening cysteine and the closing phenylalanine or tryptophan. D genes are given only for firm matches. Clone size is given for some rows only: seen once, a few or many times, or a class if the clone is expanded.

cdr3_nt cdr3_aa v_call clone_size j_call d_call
TGTGCCAGCAGCGTGGAGGGGGGTCAGCCCCAGCATTTT CASSVEGGQPQHF TRBV9 . TRBJ1-5 .
TGTGCCAGCTCACCGGTGGTCGGAAACACCATATATTTT CASSPVVGNTIYF TRBV18 few TRBJ1-3 .
TGTGCCAGCAGACAACAGGGTAGCCAGCCCCAGCATTTT CASRQQGSQPQHF TRBV2 . TRBJ1-5 .
TGTGCCAGCAGTGACTCGAATGGGGGCGATGAGCAGTTCTTC CASSDSNGGDEQFF TRBV6-4 once TRBJ2-1 .
TGTGCTAGCAGCCCCACCTTGAACACCGGGGAGCTGTTTTTT CASSPTLNTGELFF TRBV7-7 few TRBJ2-2 .
TGTGCCAGCAGCTTTGGACAGGGGGCCTCTTACGAGCAGTACTTC CASSFGQGASYEQYF TRBV7-3 . TRBJ2-7 TRBD1
TGTGCCAGCAACACACCCCTCCACTTT CASNTPLHF TRBV5-4 . TRBJ1-6 .
TGTGCCAGCAGCCCAGGGACATCCCAGATAGGGGACTTC CASSPGTSQIGDF TRBV7-9 . TRBJ2-4 .
TGCGCCAGCAGCCAAGAAAGCCTAGCGGGGCCGGCGGAGACCCAGTACTTC CASSQESLAGPAETQYF TRBV4-1 . TRBJ2-5 TRBD2
TGTGCCAGCAGCTTCAAGGAGACCCAGTACTTC CASSFKETQYF TRBV11-2 . TRBJ2-5 .
TGTGCCAGTGCCAGGGGAAGCTCCTACAATGAGCAGTTCTTC CASARGSSYNEQFF TRBV25-1 . TRBJ2-1 .
TGTGCCAGCAGCTTAGGCAAAAGCAATCAGCCCCAGCATTTT CASSLGKSNQPQHF TRBV7-9 few TRBJ1-5 .
TGTGCCAGCAGTGAACAAACTAGCGCCCTGAGCTACGAGCAGTACTTC CASSEQTSALSYEQYF TRBV6-1 . TRBJ2-7 TRBD2
TGTGCCAGCAGCCCCGGACAGTTTAGCACAGATACGCAGTATTTT CASSPGQFSTDTQYF TRBV9 . TRBJ2-3 .
TGTGCCAGCGGTACAGGGGGCCTTGACTATGGCTACACCTTC CASGTGGLDYGYTF TRBV28 . TRBJ1-2 TRBD1
TGTGCCAGCAGCTTAACCGGGGGACTCGAGGGCTACGAGCAGTACTTC CASSLTGGLEGYEQYF TRBV7-3 few TRBJ2-7 .
TGTGCCAGCAGCGTGGAGGGGGGGCCGGGCAATGAGCAGTTCTTC CASSVEGGPGNEQFF TRBV9 medium-sized TRBJ2-1 .